This is a list of T cell receptor beta chains from one sample in a study of shared clonotypes between healthy human individuals. Method: immunoSEQ multiplex PCR; TCRdb's copy keeps in-frame clones and lacks some. The sample holds around 2.5 million clones, 93% seen once. Sequenced: naive CD4+ T cells from PBMCs. Receptor source: a man younger than 35 in good health. Some clones in this sample may be carry-over from other donors' samples. The CDR3 runs from the conserved cysteine through the conserved F or W. The order of the fields is J gene, clone size, V gene, D gene, CDR3 DNA, CDR3 protein. A D gene is named only where the DNA matches it firmly. Where a row states a size, it is once, few, many or the class of an expanded clone; other rows omit it.

J gene: TRBJ2-1
clone size: .
V gene: TRBV18
D gene: .
CDR3 DNA: TGTGCCAGCTCACCACCCCAGCCCCACACCTACAATGAGCAGTTCTTC
CDR3 protein: CASSPPQPHTYNEQFF

J gene: TRBJ2-1
clone size: .
V gene: TRBV9
D gene: .
CDR3 DNA: TGTGCCAGCAGCCCCTATATAGGGGGGAGGTCTTACAATGAGCAGTTCTTC
CDR3 protein: CASSPYIGGRSYNEQFF

J gene: TRBJ2-1
clone size: .
V gene: TRBV30
D gene: .
CDR3 DNA: TGTGCCTGGAGTGGGAGCTACAATGAGCAGTTCTTC
CDR3 protein: CAWSGSYNEQFF

J gene: TRBJ2-7
clone size: .
V gene: TRBV6-1
D gene: .
CDR3 DNA: TGTGCCAGCTCTCCAGGAAAGGACGAGCAGTACTTC
CDR3 protein: CASSPGKDEQYF

J gene: TRBJ1-4
clone size: .
V gene: TRBV27
D gene: TRBD1
CDR3 DNA: TGTGCCAGCAGTTTAAGAACGAGGACAGGGGGGAAAGAAAAACTGTTTTTT
CDR3 protein: CASSLRTRTGGKEKLFF

J gene: TRBJ2-2
clone size: .
V gene: TRBV5-4
D gene: .
CDR3 DNA: TGTGCCAGCAGCTTGGCCTCAGGGAGGATCACCGGGGAGCTGTTTTTT
CDR3 protein: CASSLASGRITGELFF

J gene: TRBJ2-2
clone size: .
V gene: TRBV7-3
D gene: TRBD1
CDR3 DNA: TGTGCCAGCAGCCTCACAGGGGTCACCGGGGAGCTGTTTTTT
CDR3 protein: CASSLTGVTGELFF

J gene: TRBJ2-5
clone size: .
V gene: TRBV5-1
D gene: TRBD1
CDR3 DNA: TGCGCCAGCAGCTCCTCGACAGGGTCGGGAGAGACCCAGTACTTC
CDR3 protein: CASSSSTGSGETQYF

J gene: TRBJ1-1
clone size: .
V gene: TRBV19
D gene: .
CDR3 DNA: TGTGCCAGTACCCTGGCCGGACTTTTGGACACTGAAGCTTTCTTT
CDR3 protein: CASTLAGLLDTEAFF

J gene: TRBJ2-7
clone size: .
V gene: TRBV28
D gene: .
CDR3 DNA: TGTGCCAGCAGTTCCCCCCCTACCTACGAGCAGTACTTC
CDR3 protein: CASSSPPTYEQYF

J gene: TRBJ1-2
clone size: once
V gene: TRBV6-1
D gene: .
CDR3 DNA: TGTGCCAGCAGTGAAGAGGGTTCTTGGGGGGGCTACACCTTC
CDR3 protein: CASSEEGSWGGYTF

J gene: TRBJ1-1
clone size: .
V gene: TRBV6-5
D gene: TRBD1
CDR3 DNA: TGTGCCAGCAGTTACCTGACAGGGTCCAGCGAAGCTTTCTTT
CDR3 protein: CASSYLTGSSEAFF

J gene: TRBJ1-1
clone size: once
V gene: TRBV6-4
D gene: .
CDR3 DNA: TGTGCCAGCAGTGACTTTAAGGTGGCTACCTCTGACACTGAAGCTTTCTTT
CDR3 protein: CASSDFKVATSDTEAFF

J gene: TRBJ2-5
clone size: .
V gene: TRBV5-1
D gene: TRBD1
CDR3 DNA: TGCGCCAGCAGCCGGACAGGTCAAGAGACCCAGTACTTC
CDR3 protein: CASSRTGQETQYF

J gene: TRBJ1-2
clone size: .
V gene: TRBV7-2
D gene: .
CDR3 DNA: TGTGCCAGCAGCTTAGTCATTTGGACAGAAGGGGGCTACACCTTC
CDR3 protein: CASSLVIWTEGGYTF

J gene: TRBJ1-1
clone size: .
V gene: TRBV18
D gene: .
CDR3 DNA: TGTGCCAGCTCACCTCCGGATTTCCCATTGAACACTGAAGCTTTCTTT
CDR3 protein: CASSPPDFPLNTEAFF

J gene: TRBJ1-2
clone size: .
V gene: TRBV6-1
D gene: .
CDR3 DNA: TGTGCCAGCAGTGTATTAGATGGCTACACCTTC
CDR3 protein: CASSVLDGYTF

J gene: TRBJ1-5
clone size: .
V gene: TRBV19
D gene: .
CDR3 DNA: TGTGCCAGCCTAAGGGGGGGAAATAGCAATCAGCCCCAGCATTTT
CDR3 protein: CASLRGGNSNQPQHF

J gene: TRBJ1-5
clone size: once
V gene: TRBV15
D gene: .
CDR3 DNA: TGTGCCACCAGCAGAGAACAAACCGGGCAGCCCCAGCATTTT
CDR3 protein: CATSREQTGQPQHF

J gene: TRBJ2-3
clone size: .
V gene: TRBV5-1
D gene: .
CDR3 DNA: TGCGCCAGCAGCTTGGTGGGGAGCACAGATACGCAGTATTTT
CDR3 protein: CASSLVGSTDTQYF

J gene: TRBJ1-1
clone size: .
V gene: TRBV27
D gene: .
CDR3 DNA: TGTGCCAGCAGTTTAAGGTCTAACACTGAAGCTTTCTTT
CDR3 protein: CASSLRSNTEAFF

J gene: TRBJ2-2
clone size: .
V gene: TRBV7-9
D gene: .
CDR3 DNA: TGTGCCAGCAGCTTATGGTCAGGGTCATACACCGGGGAGCTGTTTTTT
CDR3 protein: CASSLWSGSYTGELFF

J gene: TRBJ2-7
clone size: .
V gene: TRBV28
D gene: .
CDR3 DNA: TGTGCCAGCAGTCGGGTAGCTAGGTCCTACGAGCAGTACTTC
CDR3 protein: CASSRVARSYEQYF

J gene: TRBJ2-2
clone size: .
V gene: TRBV9
D gene: .
CDR3 DNA: TGTGCCAGCAGTGGAGAGACCGGGGAGCTGTTTTTT
CDR3 protein: CASSGETGELFF

J gene: TRBJ2-3
clone size: .
V gene: TRBV4-3
D gene: TRBD1
CDR3 DNA: TGCGCCAGCAGCCAAGAGGGTTCCAGGGGGCCAAATACGCAGTATTTT
CDR3 protein: CASSQEGSRGPNTQYF

J gene: TRBJ2-2
clone size: once
V gene: TRBV2
D gene: TRBD1
CDR3 DNA: TGTGCCAGCAGTTTCCCTGACAGGGGTAACACCGGGGAGCTGTTTTTT
CDR3 protein: CASSFPDRGNTGELFF

J gene: TRBJ1-3
clone size: .
V gene: TRBV6-7
D gene: .
CDR3 DNA: TGTGCCAGCAACGGGGAAGGGGGAGGAAACACCATATATTTT
CDR3 protein: CASNGEGGGNTIYF

J gene: TRBJ2-1
clone size: .
V gene: TRBV7-3
D gene: TRBD2
CDR3 DNA: TGTGCCAGCAGCCCTCGGGGTAGCGGGAGTTCGTCCTACAATGAGCAGTTCTTC
CDR3 protein: CASSPRGSGSSSYNEQFF

J gene: TRBJ2-7
clone size: once
V gene: TRBV10-3
D gene: TRBD2
CDR3 DNA: TGTGCCATCAAGGGACTAGCGCCAGCGGAGCAGTACTTC
CDR3 protein: CAIKGLAPAEQYF

J gene: TRBJ2-5
clone size: once
V gene: TRBV20-1
D gene: .
CDR3 DNA: TGCAGTGCACCGGGTAGCCAGTACTTC
CDR3 protein: CSAPGSQYF

J gene: TRBJ1-2
clone size: .
V gene: TRBV28
D gene: .
CDR3 DNA: TGTGCCAGCAGTAGCCCCGACAGCCCTTCAGCGGGCTACACCTTC
CDR3 protein: CASSSPDSPSAGYTF

J gene: TRBJ1-3
clone size: .
V gene: TRBV28
D gene: TRBD1
CDR3 DNA: TGTGCCAGCAGTATTTCCGGGACAGTAAACTCTGGAAACACCATATATTTT
CDR3 protein: CASSISGTVNSGNTIYF

J gene: TRBJ1-2
clone size: .
V gene: TRBV18
D gene: .
CDR3 DNA: TGTGCCAGCTCCCAAACTAAACAAGAACCCAAAACCTTC
CDR3 protein: CASSQTKQEPKTF

J gene: TRBJ2-5
clone size: .
V gene: TRBV7-2
D gene: .
CDR3 DNA: TGTGCCACCAGAAGAGAGAGGTTGGAGACCCAGTACTTC
CDR3 protein: CATRRERLETQYF

J gene: TRBJ2-1
clone size: .
V gene: TRBV19
D gene: TRBD2
CDR3 DNA: TGTGCCAGTAGGACTAGCGGGAGGGCCTTCTACAATGAGCAGTTCTTC
CDR3 protein: CASRTSGRAFYNEQFF

J gene: TRBJ1-2
clone size: once
V gene: TRBV6-5
D gene: .
CDR3 DNA: TGTGCCAGCAGCCCCCCGGGGGTGCCTGGCTACACCTTC
CDR3 protein: CASSPPGVPGYTF

J gene: TRBJ2-3
clone size: .
V gene: TRBV27
D gene: .
CDR3 DNA: TGTGCCAGCAGTTTAAAGCAGGGCAGGCAGTATTTT
CDR3 protein: CASSLKQGRQYF

J gene: TRBJ2-5
clone size: .
V gene: TRBV5-1
D gene: TRBD2
CDR3 DNA: TGCGCCAGCAGCTTGGGACTAGCGGGAGGGCAAGAGACCCAGTACTTC
CDR3 protein: CASSLGLAGGQETQYF

J gene: TRBJ1-6
clone size: .
V gene: TRBV9
D gene: TRBD1
CDR3 DNA: TGTGCCAGCAGCGCCTTTGGACAGGGATGGGACTCACCCCTCCACTTT
CDR3 protein: CASSAFGQGWDSPLHF

J gene: TRBJ1-2
clone size: few
V gene: TRBV9
D gene: .
CDR3 DNA: TGTGCCAGCAGCGTAGATGTCAGCAACTATGGCTACACCTTC
CDR3 protein: CASSVDVSNYGYTF

J gene: TRBJ1-1
clone size: .
V gene: TRBV5-1
D gene: .
CDR3 DNA: TGCGCCAGCAGCAAAATCAGGGGTGCCGAAGCTTTCTTT
CDR3 protein: CASSKIRGAEAFF

J gene: TRBJ2-5
clone size: few
V gene: TRBV30
D gene: .
CDR3 DNA: TGTGCCTGGGACCGGGGGAGAGGAGTATCAGAGACCCAGTACTTC
CDR3 protein: CAWDRGRGVSETQYF

J gene: TRBJ2-5
clone size: .
V gene: TRBV11-2
D gene: .
CDR3 DNA: TGTGCCAGCAGCTTAGGGGACTGGGGCAGACTATCAGAGACCCAGTACTTC
CDR3 protein: CASSLGDWGRLSETQYF

J gene: TRBJ1-5
clone size: .
V gene: TRBV6-1
D gene: TRBD1
CDR3 DNA: TGTGCCAGCAGCGTGGACAGGGGGCTTCAGCCCCAGCATTTT
CDR3 protein: CASSVDRGLQPQHF

J gene: TRBJ2-1
clone size: .
V gene: TRBV10-3
D gene: .
CDR3 DNA: TGTGCCATCAGTGAGTCAAGAGTTTCCTACAATGAGCAGTTCTTC
CDR3 protein: CAISESRVSYNEQFF